A selection of T cell receptor beta chains follows, all from one sample in a study of response to subunit inactivated influenza vaccine. TCRdb passed the RT-PCR reads through MiXCR, listing each CDR3 protein once. The sample records 600,000 to 700,000 distinct CDR3 sequences, 11% to 15% being singletons. The specimen comprised PBMCs from blood, sampled around two weeks before vaccination. These receptors all come from a man between 45 and 60 years old who received an inactivated influenza vaccine. CDR3s include the opening cysteine and the closing phenylalanine or tryptophan. The D gene is left open where the match is weak. Clone size appears in some rows only: once, few, many, or a class for an expanded clone.

abundance,d_gene,j_gene,v_gene,CDR3nt,CDR3aa
NA,NA,TRBJ2-6,TRBV30,TGTGCCTGGAGCCTTCAAGGGGCCAACGTCCTGACTTTC,CAWSLQGANVLTF
few,NA,TRBJ1-6,TRBV9,TGTGCCAGCAGCGTAGCTGGGAAGCATTCACCCCTCCACTTT,CASSVAGKHSPLHF
few,NA,TRBJ1-1,TRBV10-3,TGTGCCATCAGTGATTTGGGGAACACTGAAGCTTTCTTT,CAISDLGNTEAFF
few,NA,TRBJ1-1,TRBV3-1,TGTGCCAGCACTTCACAGGGTTACACTGAAGCTTTCTTT,CASTSQGYTEAFF
few,NA,TRBJ2-7,TRBV10-3,TGTGCCGAGTCCGGGACACAGGTTGGCGAGCAGTACTTC,CAESGTQVGEQYF
few,TRBD2,TRBJ2-1,TRBV4-3,TGCGCCAGCAGCCAACAGGGACTAGCGGCTACGAATGAGCAGTTCTTC,CASSQQGLAATNEQFF
few,TRBD1,TRBJ2-7,TRBV20-1,TGCAGTGCTCAGCCACCGGGACAGGGGGCCTACGAGCAGTACTTC,CSAQPPGQGAYEQYF
NA,NA,TRBJ2-7,TRBV6-5,TGTGCCAGCAGTTATTCAGGGGACATCTACGAGCAGTACTTC,CASSYSGDIYEQYF
many,NA,TRBJ2-1,TRBV20-1,TGCAGTGCTAGGAAGGGGTCCGGGACGCCCTACAATGAGCAGTTCTTC,CSARKGSGTPYNEQFF
NA,NA,TRBJ2-6,TRBV12-3/TRBV12-4,TGTGCCAGCAGTTTAGCTACGGGGGTGAGCTCTGGGGCCAACGTCCTGACTTTC,CASSLATGVSSGANVLTF
NA,TRBD1,TRBJ2-5,TRBV12-3/TRBV12-4,TGTGCCAGCAGTTTAACACAGGGGGCTCGAGAGACCCAGTACTTC,CASSLTQGARETQYF
few,TRBD1,TRBJ2-4,TRBV5-4,TGTGCCAGCAGCTTAGGACAGGGAGATTGGAACATTCAGTACTTC,CASSLGQGDWNIQYF
few,NA,TRBJ2-1,TRBV14,TGTGCCAGCAGCCAAATGACCTACAATGAGCAGTTCTTC,CASSQMTYNEQFF
many,TRBD2,TRBJ2-4,TRBV29-1,TGCAGCGTTGTAAGCCTAGCGGGGGCTATTCAGTACTTC,CSVVSLAGAIQYF
few,NA,TRBJ2-7,TRBV10-3,TGTGCCACGTCAGCTGATGCCTACGAGCAGTACTTC,CATSADAYEQYF
NA,TRBD1,TRBJ2-6,TRBV7-9,TGTGCCAGCAGGCCGGGACAGGTCGTCTCTGGGGCCAACGTCCTGACTTTC,CASRPGQVVSGANVLTF
few,NA,TRBJ2-3,TRBV5-1,TGCGCCAGCAGCTTGGCGGGGGCTGCAGATACGCAGTATTTT,CASSLAGAADTQYF
NA,NA,TRBJ2-3,TRBV2,TGTACCAGCAGTGGGGGGTTAAGCACAGATACGCAGTATTTT,CTSSGGLSTDTQYF
NA,NA,TRBJ2-7,TRBV21-1,TGTGCCAGCAGCAAAGGACAGGTCGACGAGCAGTACTTC,CASSKGQVDEQYF
few,TRBD1,TRBJ2-7,TRBV28,TGTGCCAGCAGTTCCCCCCAGGGGGCCGTAACATACTACGAGCAGTACTTC,CASSSPQGAVTYYEQYF
NA,TRBD2,TRBJ2-1,TRBV14,TGTGCCAGCAGCCAAGACGGCAGCGGGAGGATTGATGGGTACTACAATGAGCAGTTCTTC,CASSQDGSGRIDGYYNEQFF
few,NA,TRBJ1-1,TRBV11-2,TGTGCCAGCAGCTGGGACTTTCAGCTCACTGAAGCTTTCTTT,CASSWDFQLTEAFF
few,TRBD1,TRBJ1-5,TRBV11-2,TGTGCCAGCAGCTTAGTTTGGACAGGGCTCGTTCAGCCCCAGCATTTT,CASSLVWTGLVQPQHF
NA,NA,TRBJ1-1,TRBV9,TGTGCCAGCAGCGTAGAGTCGGGGGGCGGGACTGAAGCTTTCTTT,CASSVESGGGTEAFF
few,NA,TRBJ2-5,TRBV18,TGTGCCAGCTCACCAGGGGCGACTGTTCAGACCCAGTACTTC,CASSPGATVQTQYF
NA,TRBD1,TRBJ2-1,TRBV9,TGTTACCGGGGACAGGGCTCCGATGAGCAGTTCTTC,CYRGQGSDEQFF
many,NA,TRBJ2-7,TRBV7-2,TGTGCCAGCAGCTTAGGGGCTACCCGAGACGAGCAGTACTTC,CASSLGATRDEQYF
many,NA,TRBJ2-7,TRBV7-2,TGTGCCAGCAGCCCCAACCGACAGTACGAGCAGTACTTC,CASSPNRQYEQYF
NA,NA,TRBJ1-2,TRBV12-3/TRBV12-4,TGTGCCAGCACCCACTCAGGGTTGTCATATGGCTACACCTTC,CASTHSGLSYGYTF
NA,TRBD2,TRBJ2-1,TRBV7-9,TGTGCCAGCAGCTCCTTGGACGGGACTAACCGTTATGAGCAGTTCTTC,CASSSLDGTNRYEQFF
NA,TRBD2,TRBJ2-2,TRBV2,TGTGCCAGCAGTGCTGCAGCGGGGGGCAACACCGGGGAGCTGTTTTTT,CASSAAAGGNTGELFF
few,NA,TRBJ2-5,TRBV28,TGTGCCAGCAGTTTACTTCTAGCGAAAGAGACCCAGTACTTC,CASSLLLAKETQYF
few,TRBD2,TRBJ2-7,TRBV20-1,TGCAGTGCTAGATCCCTAGCGGGAGCGGGGGAGCAGTACTTC,CSARSLAGAGEQYF
NA,NA,TRBJ2-2,TRBV5-1,TGCGCCAGCAGCGTAATGGGGTTGGTTGCGAACACCGGGGAGCTGTTTTTT,CASSVMGLVANTGELFF
NA,TRBD2,TRBJ2-7,TRBV11-1,TGTGCCAGCAGCTTTCAAGCGGGAGGGGATGAGCAGTACTTC,CASSFQAGGDEQYF
NA,TRBD2,TRBJ2-1,TRBV12-3/TRBV12-4,TGTGCCAGCAGTTTGCTTGCGGGGGGGCCTGCCTACAATGGGCAGTTCTTC,CASSLLAGGPAYNGQFF
NA,TRBD1,TRBJ2-2,TRBV2,TGTGCCAGCAAACAGGGGGAAGCCGGGGAGCTGTTTTTT,CASKQGEAGELFF
NA,NA,TRBJ1-5,TRBV20-1,TGCAGTGCTAGCAGGGGCCGACCTAATCAGCCCCAGCATTTT,CSASRGRPNQPQHF
NA,NA,TRBJ2-2,TRBV7-3,TGTGCCAGCAGTAGAGGACATAACACCGGGGAGCTGTTTTTT,CASSRGHNTGELFF
few,TRBD2,TRBJ2-7,TRBV20-1,TGCAGTGCTAGCTCGGGAGGCTACGAGCAGTACTTC,CSASSGGYEQYF
NA,NA,TRBJ1-6,TRBV10-3,TGTGCCTCCCGTCGACAGGATATTAATTCACCCCTCCACTTT,CASRRQDINSPLHF
NA,TRBD1,TRBJ2-7,TRBV20-1,TGCAGTGCTAGGTCGGGACAGGGCTCCTACGAGCAGTACTTC,CSARSGQGSYEQYF
few,TRBD2,TRBJ2-5,TRBV20-1,TGCAGTGCTCTAACTAGCGGGAAAGAGACCCAGTACTTC,CSALTSGKETQYF
few,NA,TRBJ2-7,TRBV3-1,TGTGCCAGCAGCCCCGATCCGGACAGTTACGAGCAGTACTTC,CASSPDPDSYEQYF
few,TRBD1,TRBJ2-2,TRBV15,TGTGCCACCAGCAGAGATCTCCCGGGACAGGGGACCGGCGGGGAGCTGTTTTTT,CATSRDLPGQGTGGELFF
few,NA,TRBJ2-6,TRBV20-1,TGCAGTGCTAGCGTCCAGGGGCGACGGGGGGCCAACGTCCTGACTTTC,CSASVQGRRGANVLTF
few,TRBD2,TRBJ2-1,TRBV20-1,TGCAGTGCCACGACTAGCGGGGGGGCCGGGGATGAGCAGTTCTTC,CSATTSGGAGDEQFF
few,TRBD2,TRBJ2-1,TRBV20-1,TGCAGTGCTAAGCGGGAGGGTCACAATGAGCAGTTCTTC,CSAKREGHNEQFF
few,NA,TRBJ2-5,TRBV12-3/TRBV12-4,TGTGCCAGCAGTTTAGTCGGCCGACGGGGAGAGACCCAGTACTTC,CASSLVGRRGETQYF
NA,NA,TRBJ2-7,TRBV11-2,TGTGCCAGCAGCTTATTTTTTGGGGTGGAGTACGAGCAGTACTTC,CASSLFFGVEYEQYF
many,NA,TRBJ1-1,TRBV4-2,TGTGCCAGCAGCCAAGGTGAAAGAACTGAAGCTTTCTTT,CASSQGERTEAFF
NA,NA,TRBJ2-5,TRBV10-3,TGTGCCATCAGTGAGACTTACGGCGGGGTGAGGGAGACCCAGTACTTC,CAISETYGGVRETQYF
few,NA,TRBJ2-1,TRBV7-3,TGTGCCAGCAGCTTGGGGGACCAACTGTTCTTC,CASSLGDQLFF
NA,TRBD1,TRBJ2-7,TRBV18,TGTGCCAGCTCACCTTTAGCCGGACAGGGAGTGTGGCAGTACTTC,CASSPLAGQGVWQYF